A selection of T cell receptor beta chains follows, all from one sample in a study of shared clonotypes between healthy human individuals. Generated by immunoSEQ multiplex PCR, the TCRdb table keeps only in-frame clones and is missing some. The data show about 1.9 million clones, roughly 95% seen once. The sample consisted of naive CD8+ T cells from PBMCs. All receptors come from a man aged 18 to 35 in good health. Some clones in this sample may be carry-over from other donors' samples. Both conserved end residues are part of each CDR3. D genes are given only for firm matches. Some rows have no size entry. The others give once, few or many, or a class for an expanded clone.

>NA|TRBJ2-7|TRBV5-5|TRBD1
TGTGCCAGCAGCGCGAGGGACAGTTCCCTTTTTGACGAGCAGTACTTC
CASSARDSSLFDEQYF
>once|TRBJ2-3|TRBV9|TRBD2
TGTGCCAGCAGCGCAGACGGGACTAGCGGCTTCACAGATACGCAGTATTTT
CASSADGTSGFTDTQYF
>NA|TRBJ2-7|TRBV27|TRBD2
TGTGCCAGCAGTGCCCTTGGAGCGGGAGAGATTTACGAGCAGTACTTC
CASSALGAGEIYEQYF
>once|TRBJ1-5|TRBV4-1|TRBD1
TGCGCCAGCAGCCAAGATAACGGACAGGGGATAGAGCCCCAGCATTTT
CASSQDNGQGIEPQHF
>NA|TRBJ2-1|TRBV19|TRBD2
TGTGCCAGTTCCCTAGCGGAGAACAATGAGCAGTTCTTC
CASSLAENNEQFF
>NA|TRBJ2-5|TRBV9|NA
TGTGCCAGCAGCGTAATTCCGGGTGAGACCCAGTACTTC
CASSVIPGETQYF
>NA|TRBJ2-7|TRBV7-9|NA
TGTGCCAGCAGCTTAGGCAGGGGCGCCTACGAGCAGTACTTC
CASSLGRGAYEQYF
>NA|TRBJ2-1|TRBV29-1|TRBD2
TGCAGCGTTGTATTACTAGCGGGAGGTGTGTATATAGATGAGCAGTTCTTC
CSVVLLAGGVYIDEQFF
>NA|TRBJ2-7|TRBV11-3|TRBD2
TGTGCCAGCAGCTTAGAGTACGGGAGGGCCTACGAGCAGTACTTC
CASSLEYGRAYEQYF
>NA|TRBJ2-6|TRBV30|NA
TGTGCCTGGAGCCCAGGGTCTGGGGCCAACGTCCTGACTTTC
CAWSPGSGANVLTF
>NA|TRBJ2-7|TRBV7-9|NA
TGTGCCAGCAGCCCCGGGTCCAACGAGCAGTACTTC
CASSPGSNEQYF
>NA|TRBJ2-1|TRBV5-1|TRBD2
TGCGCCAGCAGCTTGCATTCTAGCGGGAGTAATGAGCAGTTCTTC
CASSLHSSGSNEQFF
>NA|TRBJ2-1|TRBV7-3|NA
TGTGCCAGCAGCTTAATGTCGGCAGACAATGAGCAGTTCTTC
CASSLMSADNEQFF
>NA|TRBJ2-3|TRBV30|NA
TGTGCCTGGAGTGTACGGCCACACACAGATACGCAGTATTTT
CAWSVRPHTDTQYF
>NA|TRBJ2-3|TRBV4-1|NA
TGCGCCAGCAGCCTTAGCACAGATACGCAGTATTTT
CASSLSTDTQYF
>NA|TRBJ2-1|TRBV18|NA
TGTGCCAGCTCACCATCGGACTCCTACAATGAGCAGTTCTTC
CASSPSDSYNEQFF
>NA|TRBJ1-5|TRBV10-1|NA
TGCGCCAGCAGTGAATTGAGGGTTTCAGGCAATCAGCCCCAGCATTTT
CASSELRVSGNQPQHF
>NA|TRBJ2-3|TRBV7-3|NA
TGTGCCAGCAGCCCTGCGCGGGACAGAAGCACAGATACGCAGTATTTT
CASSPARDRSTDTQYF
>NA|TRBJ2-5|TRBV18|NA
TGTGCCAGCTCACCGACCCAAGAGACCCAGTACTTC
CASSPTQETQYF
>NA|TRBJ1-1|TRBV7-3|NA
TGTGCCAGCAGCTTAACGGGGGGGATTGGCACTGAAGCTTTCTTT
CASSLTGGIGTEAFF
>NA|TRBJ2-7|TRBV4-3|NA
TGCGCCAGCAGCCCAGGGGCAGGGAGGAACAACGAGCAGTACTTC
CASSPGAGRNNEQYF
>NA|TRBJ1-2|TRBV28|TRBD1
TGTGCCAGCAGCCCCCACAGGGGGGAAGGCTACACCTTC
CASSPHRGEGYTF